A selection of T cell receptor beta chains follows, all from one sample in a study of OX40 agonist ivuxolimab in advanced cancers. The table came from immunoSEQ multiplex PCR; TCRdb's copy has only in-frame clones and leaves some out. This sample has 77,000 or so clones, with about 93% found just once. The sequencing here drew on CD4+ or CD8+ T cells sorted from blood, taken in a trial of the OX40 agonist ivuxolimab. All receptors derive from an adult with an advanced solid tumor such as melanoma, head and neck, liver or kidney cancer. Each CDR3 is given with its conserved first and last residue. D genes are given only for firm matches. Clone size is not always given. Where it is, it says once, few, many or a class for expanded clones.

TRBV6-6,-,TRBJ2-1,-,CASSTSGPYNEQFF,TGTGCCAGCAGTACCAGCGGGCCCTACAATGAGCAGTTCTTC
TRBV6-1,-,TRBJ2-1,-,CASSERIPAYNEQFF,TGTGCCAGCAGTGAAAGGATCCCGGCCTACAATGAGCAGTTCTTC
TRBV6-6,-,TRBJ2-1,-,CASSYVGDEQFF,TGTGCCAGCAGTTACGTGGGCGATGAGCAGTTCTTC
TRBV5-1,-,TRBJ1-1,TRBD1,CASSTLGQELSEAFF,TGCGCCAGCAGCACATTGGGACAGGAACTATCTGAAGCTTTCTTT
TRBV5-1,-,TRBJ2-1,-,CASSLALGEYNEQFF,TGCGCCAGCAGCTTGGCCCTAGGGGAGTACAATGAGCAGTTCTTC
TRBV27,-,TRBJ2-3,-,CASSLVRGRGDYTDTQYF,TGTGCCAGCAGTTTAGTCCGAGGTAGGGGGGACTACACAGATACGCAGTATTTT
TRBV28,-,TRBJ1-5,-,CASSLTSRAGGPQHF,TGTGCCAGCAGTTTAACCTCCCGGGCCGGCGGGCCCCAGCATTTT
TRBV2,-,TRBJ1-4,-,CASSQNRGSLEKLFF,TGTGCCAGCAGTCAGAACCGCGGGAGTCTTGAAAAACTGTTTTTT
TRBV18,-,TRBJ1-1,-,CASSPPDLNTEAFF,TGTGCCAGCTCACCACCTGACTTAAACACTGAAGCTTTCTTT
TRBV18,-,TRBJ2-5,-,CASSPRQGETQYF,TGTGCCAGCTCACCACGTCAGGGGGAGACCCAGTACTTC
TRBV7-6,-,TRBJ2-3,-,CASSFGSGGAEYF,TGTGCCAGCAGCTTTGGTTCTGGGGGCGCGGAGTATTTT
TRBV2,-,TRBJ2-5,-,CASSERRAQETQYF,TGTGCCAGCAGTGAACGCCGCGCTCAAGAGACCCAGTACTTC
TRBV19,-,TRBJ1-2,-,CASSIGLGGGYGYTF,TGTGCCAGTAGTATAGGACTGGGGGGCGGCTATGGCTACACCTTC
TRBV7-2,-,TRBJ2-3,-,CASSLGRGRDTDTQYF,TGTGCTAGCAGCTTAGGTCGGGGGCGGGACACAGATACGCAGTATTTT
TRBV7-3,-,TRBJ2-1,TRBD2,CASSLALAGTYNEQFF,TGTGCCAGCAGCTTAGCCCTAGCGGGGACCTACAATGAGCAGTTCTTC
TRBV7-2,-,TRBJ1-2,-,CASSMVASLGYTF,TGTGCCAGCAGCATGGTCGCTTCGCTTGGCTACACCTTC
TRBV29-1,-,TRBJ1-2,TRBD1,CSDNTGGFNYGYTF,TGCAGCGATAACACAGGGGGTTTTAACTATGGCTACACCTTC
TRBV7-2,-,TRBJ2-1,-,CASSPSRGAAYNEQFF,TGTGCCAGCAGCCCGAGCAGGGGGGCGGCATACAATGAGCAGTTCTTC
TRBV2,-,TRBJ2-3,-,CASIRDQTDTQYF,TGTGCCAGCATTAGGGACCAAACAGATACGCAGTATTTT
TRBV7-2,-,TRBJ2-5,-,CASSRGGQETQYF,TGTGCCAGCAGCAGGGGGGGCCAAGAGACCCAGTACTTC
TRBV19,-,TRBJ2-1,-,CASNPTYSHEQFF,TGTGCCAGTAATCCCACCTACAGTCATGAGCAGTTCTTC
TRBV4-2,-,TRBJ1-4,-,CASSQNPAANEKLFF,TGTGCCAGCAGCCAAAACCCTGCGGCTAATGAAAAACTGTTTTTT
TRBV18,-,TRBJ1-5,TRBD1,CASSPGTVNQPQHF,TGTGCCAGCTCACCGGGGACAGTAAATCAGCCCCAGCATTTT
TRBV28,-,TRBJ2-5,-,CASSLGQSSETQYF,TGTGCCAGCAGTTTAGGGCAGTCGAGCGAGACCCAGTACTTC
TRBV6-6,-,TRBJ2-6,-,CASRQSGANVLTF,TGTGCCAGCAGACAGTCTGGGGCCAACGTCCTGACTTTC
TRBV7-9,-,TRBJ1-6,-,CASSFNSPLHF,TGTGCCAGCAGCTTTAATTCACCCCTCCACTTT
TRBV9,-,TRBJ2-3,TRBD2,CASSAYSSGGTDTQYF,TGTGCCAGCAGCGCATACTCTAGCGGGGGCACAGATACGCAGTATTTT
TRBV4-3,-,TRBJ2-2,-,CASSHLTSGPELFF,TGCGCCAGCAGCCATCTCACCAGCGGGCCGGAGCTGTTTTTT
TRBV1,-,TRBJ2-7,-,CITSGYEQYF,TGCATAACTAGCGGCTACGAGCAGTACTTC
TRBV25-1,-,TRBJ2-2,TRBD2,CASSSLGGGSGTGELFF,TGTGCCAGCAGCTCCCTCGGGGGGGGATCGGGCACCGGGGAGCTGTTTTTT
TRBV6-1,-,TRBJ2-1,-,CASKLYRLEENEQFF,TGTGCCAGCAAACTGTACCGTCTGGAGGAGAATGAGCAGTTCTTC
TRBV27,-,TRBJ2-5,-,CASRWRSVETQYF,TGTGCCAGCAGATGGCGGTCAGTTGAGACCCAGTACTTC
TRBV5-1,-,TRBJ2-3,-,CASSLTVLTRTDTQYF,TGCGCCAGCAGCTTGACGGTTCTCACGCGCACAGATACGCAGTATTTT
TRBV11-2,-,TRBJ2-1,TRBD2,CASSANPGLVIEQFF,TGTGCCAGCAGCGCGAATCCGGGACTAGTTATTGAGCAGTTCTTC
TRBV4-3,-,TRBJ1-6,-,CASSHDAWGRVNLHF,TGCGCCAGCAGCCATGACGCCTGGGGCAGGGTGAACCTCCACTTT
TRBV30,-,TRBJ1-1,-,CAWSVQGNTEAFF,TGTGCCTGGAGTGTGCAGGGGAACACTGAAGCTTTCTTT
TRBV18,once,TRBJ1-3,TRBD1,CASSPNPRQGADGNTIYF,TGTGCCAGCTCACCAAACCCGAGACAGGGGGCTGATGGAAACACCATATATTTT
TRBV14,-,TRBJ2-7,-,CASSQVSYEQYF,TGTGCCAGCAGCCAAGTCTCCTACGAGCAGTACTTC
TRBV6-5,once,TRBJ1-6,-,CASSPDRTSSPLHF,TGTGCCAGCAGCCCCGACAGGACTAGTTCACCCCTCCACTTT
TRBV28,-,TRBJ2-1,-,CASSPQSYNEQFF,TGTGCCAGCAGTCCCCAATCCTACAATGAGCAGTTCTTC
TRBV5-1,-,TRBJ2-1,TRBD2,CASSLAGTSGNEQFF,TGCGCCAGCAGCTTGGCCGGGACTAGTGGAAACGAGCAGTTCTTC
TRBV9,-,TRBJ1-4,-,CASSSRPGESNEKLFF,TGTGCCAGCAGCTCGAGGCCCGGGGAATCTAATGAAAAACTGTTTTTT
TRBV4-3,once,TRBJ2-7,TRBD2,CASSQAWGGSYEQYF,TGCGCCAGCAGCCAAGCTTGGGGGGGGTCCTACGAGCAGTACTTC
TRBV5-5,-,TRBJ2-7,-,CASSREAGAYEQYF,TGTGCCAGCAGCAGGGAGGCGGGCGCCTACGAGCAGTACTTC
TRBV19,-,TRBJ2-3,TRBD2,CASRKAGGLLTDTQYF,TGTGCCAGTAGGAAAGCGGGAGGACTCCTCACAGATACGCAGTATTTT
TRBV7-8,-,TRBJ1-1,TRBD1,CASSLVDRGTEAFF,TGTGCCAGCAGCTTAGTGGACAGGGGCACTGAAGCTTTCTTT
TRBV28,-,TRBJ1-2,TRBD1,CASFTQGVIYGYTF,TGTGCCAGCTTCACACAGGGGGTGATCTATGGCTACACCTTC
TRBV6-5,-,TRBJ2-7,-,CASSYAMVNEQYF,TGTGCCAGCAGTTACGCTATGGTAAACGAGCAGTACTTC
TRBV7-2,few,TRBJ2-7,-,CASTQFGGSSYEQYF,TGTGCCAGCACCCAATTCGGGGGTAGCTCCTACGAGCAGTACTTC
TRBV5-1,-,TRBJ2-5,TRBD2,CASERLAGGQETQYF,TGCGCCAGCGAAAGACTAGCGGGGGGACAAGAGACCCAGTACTTC
TRBV18,-,TRBJ1-4,-,CASSTRGPTEKLFF,TGTGCCAGCTCTACGCGGGGGCCCACGGAAAAACTGTTTTTT
TRBV28,-,TRBJ1-4,-,CASAGVSGSDEKLFF,TGTGCCAGTGCCGGGGTGTCGGGAAGCGATGAAAAACTGTTTTTT